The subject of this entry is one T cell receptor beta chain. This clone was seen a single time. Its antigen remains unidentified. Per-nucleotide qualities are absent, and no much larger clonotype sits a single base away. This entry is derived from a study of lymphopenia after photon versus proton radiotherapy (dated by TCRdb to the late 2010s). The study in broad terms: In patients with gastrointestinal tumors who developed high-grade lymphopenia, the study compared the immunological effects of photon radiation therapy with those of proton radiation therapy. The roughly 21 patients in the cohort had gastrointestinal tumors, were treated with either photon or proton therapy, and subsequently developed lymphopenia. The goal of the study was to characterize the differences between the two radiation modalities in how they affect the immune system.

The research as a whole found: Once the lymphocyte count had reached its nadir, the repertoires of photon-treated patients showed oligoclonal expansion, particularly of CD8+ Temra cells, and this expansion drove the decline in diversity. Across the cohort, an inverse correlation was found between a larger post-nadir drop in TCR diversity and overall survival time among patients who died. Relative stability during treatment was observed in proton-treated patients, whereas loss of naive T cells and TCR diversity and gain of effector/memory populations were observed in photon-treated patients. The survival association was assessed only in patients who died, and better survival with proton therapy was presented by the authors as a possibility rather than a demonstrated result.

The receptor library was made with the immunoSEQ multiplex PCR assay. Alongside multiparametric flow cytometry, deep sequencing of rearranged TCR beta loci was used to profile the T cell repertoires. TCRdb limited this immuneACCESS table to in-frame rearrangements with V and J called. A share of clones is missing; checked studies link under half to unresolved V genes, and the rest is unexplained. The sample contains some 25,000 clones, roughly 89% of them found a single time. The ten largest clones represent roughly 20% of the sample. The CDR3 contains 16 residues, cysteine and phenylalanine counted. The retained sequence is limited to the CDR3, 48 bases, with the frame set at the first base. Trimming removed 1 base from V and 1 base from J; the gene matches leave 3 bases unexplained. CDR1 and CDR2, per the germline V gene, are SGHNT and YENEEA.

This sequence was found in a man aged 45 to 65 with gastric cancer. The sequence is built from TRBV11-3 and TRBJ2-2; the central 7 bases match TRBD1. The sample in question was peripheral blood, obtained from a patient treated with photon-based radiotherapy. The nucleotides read TGTGCCAGCAGCTTAGGAGGGGGCCGGAACACCGGGGAGCTGTTTTTT. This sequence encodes CASSLGGGRNTGELFF.